The 22 T cell receptor beta chains reported below all come from one sample, sequenced in a study of shared clonotypes between healthy human individuals. Some clones are missing from TCRdb's copy, which holds only in-frame ones; the method was immunoSEQ multiplex PCR. The sample holds 2 million to 3 million clones; 93% are singletons and the top ten take 0.36%. Sample: naive CD4+ T cells from PBMCs. Subset indicated: CD45RA+ positively selected. These TCRs come from a man younger than 35 in good health. Some clones in this sample may be carry-over from other donors' samples.

This chain uses TRBV4-1 with TRBJ2-7, with unresolved D. V was shortened by 0 bases and J by 6 bases, with 6 bases between the two germline ends. Germline lookup yields CDR1 MGHRA and CDR2 YSYEKL. The CDR3 length is 12 residues. CDR3 nucleotides: TGCGCCAGCAGCCAAGAAACGGGCGAGCAGTACTTC. It yields the protein CASSQETGEQYF.

This chain connects TRBV2 to TRBJ2-6; D is ambiguous. Germline CDR1 is SNHLY and CDR2 is FYNNEI. The length of the CDR3 is 14 residues. With 7 bases removed from V and 2 bases from J, the gap between germline ends came to 9 bases. The CDR3 reads CASTKVTGANVLTF. The CDR3 coding sequence is TGTGCCAGCACTAAAGTTACTGGGGCCAACGTCCTGACTTTC.

The rearrangement joins TRBV5-4 to TRBJ1-6, with a tentative D call TRBD1 (5 bases). Germline loops: CDR1 SGHNT, CDR2 YYREEE (reference sequence). V lost 4 bases to trimming and J lost 6 bases, with 17 bases between them. The CDR3 spans 16 residues. CDR3 region: CASSPRVGTSNSPLHF. DNA for the CDR3: TGTGCCAGCAGCCCCAGGGTGGGAACGAGTAATTCACCCCTCCACTTT. Full variable domain (outside the CDR3, taken from reference TRBV5-4 and TRBJ1-6): ETGVTQSPTHLIKTRGQQVTLRCSSQSGHNTVSWYQQALGQGPQFIFQYYREEENGRGNFPPRFSGLQFPNYSSELNVNALELDDSALYLCASSPRVGTSNSPLHFGNGTRLTVT.

The chain joins TRBV7-9 to TRBJ2-7; possible D gene TRBD2, 6 bases. V was pared by 4 bases and J by 3 bases, with 16 bases between. This CDR3 contains 15 residues. Germline-derived CDR1 and CDR2 are SEHNR and FQNEAQ (reference sequence). CDR3 region: CASSSATAGVYEQYF. The CDR3 nucleotides read TGTGCCAGCAGCTCAGCGACAGCGGGTGTCTACGAGCAGTACTTC.

This clone was seen once. The chain carries TRBV6-5 and TRBJ1-2, with 7 bases identical to TRBD1. The CDR3 extends over 14 amino acids. Germline V gene lookup returns CDR1 MNHEY and CDR2 SVGAGI. J was trimmed by 8 bases and V by 6 bases; bases with no gene match: 12. As DNA, the CDR3 is TGTGCCAGCAGACGACGTGGGGACAGAACAGGCTACACCTTC. It is translated as CASRRRGDRTGYTF.

V is TRBV19 and J is TRBJ2-1, with D unclear. Germline V gene lookup returns CDR1 LNHDA and CDR2 SQIVND (reference sequence). The CDR3 extends over 14 amino acids. Trimming removed 10 bases from V and 0 bases from J, with 13 bases in between. In nucleotides, the CDR3 is TGTGCCACTTCACACGGGTACTCCTACAATGAGCAGTTCTTC. Translating gives CATSHGYSYNEQFF. The whole variable domain, remainder taken from reference TRBV19 and TRBJ2-1, is DGGITQSPKYLFRKEGQNVTLSCEQNLNHDAMYWYRQDPGQGLRLIYYSQIVNDFQKGDIAEGYSVSREKKESFPLTVTSAQKNPTAFYLCATSHGYSYNEQFFGPGTRLTVL.

The chain is built from TRBV6-5 and TRBJ2-7; tentatively, D is TRBD1 (6 bases). Germline CDR1 MNHEY, CDR2 SVGAGI. The CDR3 length is 15 residues. V lost 2 bases and J lost 3, with 14 bases in between. DNA of the CDR3: TGTGCCAGCAGTTACAGGGGGACCAACCTCTACGAGCAGTACTTC. It codes for CASSYRGTNLYEQYF.

J is TRBJ2-1 and V is TRBV7-8; 13 bases are shared with TRBD2. The trim removed 5 bases at V and 10 bases at J, leaving 8 bases unmatched. This CDR3 comprises 15 residues. Germline values: CDR1 SGHVS, CDR2 FQNEAQ. As DNA, the CDR3 is TGTGCCAGCAGCAAACTAGCGGGAGGGCAAGGGGAGCAGTTCTTC. This encodes CASSKLAGGQGEQFF.

This chain links TRBV4-3 with TRBJ1-2, with 9 nucleotides matching TRBD1. CDR3 length: 16 residues. V was pared by 3 bases and J by 4 bases, with 9 bases of the junction left unmatched. Germline V gene data show CDR1 as LGHNA and CDR2 as YSLEER. In nucleotides, the CDR3 is TGCGCCAGCAGCCAGCAACAGGGGGCCGGGATCTATGGCTACACCTTC. Protein: CASSQQQGAGIYGYTF.

J is TRBJ1-5 and V is TRBV28; possible D gene TRBD1, 5 bases. Germline V CDR1 and CDR2: MDHEN, SYDVKM. CDR3 size: 15 residues. Trimming stripped 6 bases from V and 5 bases from J, with 17 bases between. CDR3 bases: TGTGCCAGCAGAACTGGGGGATTCGGTGATCAGCCCCAGCATTTT. Amino acid sequence: CASRTGGFGDQPQHF. Using reference TRBV28 and TRBJ1-5 for the parts outside the CDR3, the full variable domain is DVKVTQSSRYLVKRTGEKVFLECVQDMDHENMFWYRQDPGLGLRLIYFSYDVKMKEKGDIPEGYSVSREKKERFSLILESASTNQTSMYLCASRTGGFGDQPQHFGDGTRLSIL.

V and J are TRBV28 and TRBJ2-3, with D unresolved. V shed 6 bases and J shed 4 bases, with 11 bases lying between them. Germline V gene lookup returns CDR1 MDHEN and CDR2 SYDVKM. The CDR3 runs 13 residues. The CDR3 spells CASSPSLPDTQYF. In DNA, the CDR3 is TGTGCCAGCAGCCCATCCCTCCCAGATACGCAGTATTTT.

The V and J genes are TRBV18 and TRBJ1-1, with D possibly matching TRBD1 (6 bases). Deletions cut 3 bases from V and 8 bases from J, with 25 bases between. Per the germline V gene, CDR1 is KGHSH and CDR2 is LQKENI. The CDR3 has 17 amino acids. In DNA, the CDR3 is TGTGCCAGCTCACCTGGGGACTTTGGGGGGCCCCGAGGGGAAGCTTTCTTT. Its protein product is CASSPGDFGGPRGEAFF.

This sequence joins TRBV5-8 and TRBJ1-2; 8 bases match TRBD1. V trimming: 5 bases; J trimming: 4 bases; junction bases outside the gene matches: 4. Germline V gives CDR1 SGHTS, CDR2 YDEGEE. The CDR3 covers 13 residues. CDR3: CASRTGVGYGYTF. CDR3 in DNA: TGTGCCAGCAGGACAGGGGTGGGCTATGGCTACACCTTC.

This chain uses TRBV28 with TRBJ1-6, with D maybe TRBD1 (6 bases). Germline V gene lookup returns CDR1 MDHEN and CDR2 SYDVKM. Trimming cost V 5 bases and J 5 bases, with 19 bases left between them. The CDR3 is made up of 17 amino acids. The CDR3 protein is CASSVTGLRDNNSPLHF. The CDR3 DNA reads TGTGCCAGCAGTGTTACAGGGTTGAGGGATAATAATTCACCCCTCCACTTT.

This clone was picked up one time. The rearrangement uses TRBV7-2 and TRBJ2-2; TRBD1 might be the D (5 bases). The V end was cut by 1 base, the J end by 0 bases, with 9 bases between. The CDR3 covers 16 residues. In germline, CDR1 is SGHTA, CDR2 FQGNSA. CDR3 DNA sequence: TGTGCCAGCAGCTTAGGCAGGGCGGCGAACACCGGGGAGCTGTTTTTT. Amino acids: CASSLGRAANTGELFF.

The V gene is TRBV9, the J gene TRBJ2-1; no clear D gene. The CDR3 length is 13 residues. Germline V gene lookup returns CDR1 SGDLS and CDR2 YYNGEE. Trimming stripped 0 bases from V and 9 bases from J, with 10 bases between. This CDR3 is CASSVAVWGEQFF. The CDR3 DNA follows: TGTGCCAGCAGCGTAGCTGTTTGGGGTGAGCAGTTCTTC.

The chain couples TRBV2 to TRBJ1-4; 8 bases align to TRBD1. Trimming took 6 bases from V and 6 from J; bases not matched to a gene: 6. This CDR3 comprises 14 residues. Germline CDR1 SNHLY, CDR2 FYNNEI. This CDR3 is CASREQGGDEKLFF. The DNA for the CDR3 is TGTGCCAGCAGAGAACAGGGGGGTGATGAAAAACTGTTTTTT.

The V and J genes are TRBV11-2 and TRBJ2-7; D may be TRBD1 or TRBD2 (5 bases each). The CDR3 has 13 residues. Germline CDR1 is SGHAT and CDR2 is FQNNGV. The V and J ends lost 1 base and 6 bases respectively, with 10 bases between them. The CDR3 DNA sequence: TGTGCCAGCAGCTTAGTCGGGACGGCCGAGCAGTACTTC. Translated: CASSLVGTAEQYF.

The rearrangement uses TRBV30 and TRBJ1-5; 7 bases match TRBD1. After removal of 2 bases from V and 7 bases from J, the junction contained 14 bases not matched to a gene. This CDR3 region has 16 residues. Germline loops: CDR1 GTSNPN, CDR2 SVGIG (reference sequence). Here the CDR3 DNA reads TGTGCCTGGAGTCTAGGACCGAGACAGGGACCCCAGCCCCAGCATTTT. Translation: CAWSLGPRQGPQPQHF.

The V gene is TRBV28, the J gene TRBJ2-7; 7 bases map to TRBD1. Losses at the gene ends were 0 bases for V and 0 bases for J; bases not matched to a gene: 5. The CDR3 runs 16 residues. Germline values: CDR1 MDHEN, CDR2 SYDVKM. CDR3 residues: CASSLWDRPRSYEQYF. DNA for the CDR3: TGTGCCAGCAGTTTATGGGACAGGCCCCGCTCCTACGAGCAGTACTTC.

The V and J genes are TRBV30 and TRBJ2-7, with 7 bases fitting TRBD2. The germline V gene encodes CDR1 GTSNPN and CDR2 SVGIG (reference sequence). V shed 0 bases, J shed 5 bases, and the junction held 4 bases outside the gene matches. This CDR3 contains 13 residues. DNA of the CDR3: TGTGCCTGGAGTGTACGGGGGGTAAACGAGCAGTACTTC. This codes for CAWSVRGVNEQYF.

The chain is built from TRBV9 and TRBJ1-1; unclear D gene. The CDR3 is 13 amino acids. The germline V gene encodes CDR1 SGDLS and CDR2 YYNGEE. V lost 5 bases, J lost 0 bases, and 8 bases lay in between. The CDR3 DNA reads as TGTGCCAGCAGTTCATGGTTGAACACTGAAGCTTTCTTT. Protein product: CASSSWLNTEAFF.